This TCR beta chain is drawn from a study of technical replicates of blood from a few donors. The CDR3 has 15 residues. Trimming removed 6 bases from V and 2 bases from J, with 16 bases in between. Germline CDR1 reads SNHLY; CDR2 reads FYNNEI. Clones were read by immunoSEQ multiplex PCR, and TCRdb kept only the in-frame ones, dropping some. Of about 82,000 clones in the sample, approximately 90% were seen once. The specimen was T cells isolated from PBMCs. The source is a human donor in good health. V gene TRBV2 combines with J gene TRBJ1-1; D call uncertain. DNA of the CDR3: TGTGCCAGCAGGTCAGAGGGCATCCCTAACACTGAAGCTTTCTTT. Amino acid sequence: CASRSEGIPNTEAFF.